This is a list of T cell receptor beta chains from one sample in a study of regulatory T cells in long-lasting Graves disease. MiXCR was run by TCRdb on the multiplex PCR reads, yielding one entry per CDR3 protein. The sample carries fewer than 600,000 distinct CDR3 sequences, approximately 22% recorded once. The specimen comprised peripheral blood mononuclear cells (PBMCs), sampled when the disease was refractory, from a patient treated with antithyroid drugs. These TCRs come from a female donor with Graves disease. Both conserved end residues are part of each CDR3. The D gene is left open where the match is weak. Rows give clone size only sometimes, using once, few, many, or a class for an expanded clone.

d_gene | j_gene | abundance | v_gene | CDR3nt | CDR3aa
NA | TRBJ2-5 | few | TRBV30 | TGTGCCTGGAGTACGGTCCTAGGGCAAGAGACCCAGTACTTC | CAWSTVLGQETQYF
NA | TRBJ1-4 | NA | TRBV28 | TGTGCCAGCAGTTTATTGGATGAAAAACTGTTTTTT | CASSLLDEKLFF
NA | TRBJ1-6 | NA | TRBV19 | TGTGCCAGTAGTATGGGCAGGGATACACCCCTCCACTTT | CASSMGRDTPLHF
NA | TRBJ1-5 | NA | TRBV6-1 | TGTGCCAGCAGTGAAGCTGGGGAGTGGCAGCCCCAGCATTTT | CASSEAGEWQPQHF
TRBD1 | TRBJ2-5 | few | TRBV6-1 | TGTGCCAGCAGTCAAGGGACAGGCACACAAGAGACCCAGTACTTC | CASSQGTGTQETQYF
NA | TRBJ1-5 | many | TRBV19 | TGTGCCAGTAGTATCTTGGGGACACCCGCCTTCAATCAGCCCCAGCATTTT | CASSILGTPAFNQPQHF
NA | TRBJ2-7 | NA | TRBV6-5 | TGTGCCAGCAGTTCTGACAGGACCTCCTACGAGCAGTACTTC | CASSSDRTSYEQYF
NA | TRBJ1-1 | NA | TRBV12-3/TRBV12-4 | TGTGCCAGCAGTCCGCAACCGACAGGGAACACTGAAGCTTTCTTT | CASSPQPTGNTEAFF
NA | TRBJ1-2 | many | TRBV29-1 | TGCAGCGTTGGATTCCTCGCGGGTAGGGGCGGTGGCTACACCTTC | CSVGFLAGRGGGYTF
TRBD1 | TRBJ2-7 | NA | TRBV5-1 | TGCGCCAGCAGCTTCGCCGGGACAGCCTACGAGCAGTACTTC | CASSFAGTAYEQYF
TRBD1 | TRBJ1-4 | many | TRBV25-1 | TGTGCCAGCAGTGAATATTCCTCAGGACAGGCGTCGCAGAAACTGTTTTTT | CASSEYSSGQASQKLFF
NA | TRBJ2-7 | few | TRBV5-1 | TGCGCCAGCAGCTTGGGGCCCAATCCATCCTACGAGCAGTACTTC | CASSLGPNPSYEQYF
TRBD1 | TRBJ2-7 | few | TRBV5-4 | TGTGCCAGCAGCAAACCCGGGACAGTTTCCTACGAGCAGTACTTC | CASSKPGTVSYEQYF
TRBD1 | TRBJ2-2 | many | TRBV2 | TGTGCCAGCAGTGAAATTAGGGGGCAGGCCGGGGAGCTGTTTTTT | CASSEIRGQAGELFF
NA | TRBJ2-1 | few | TRBV29-1 | TGCAGCGTTTCCTGGGGGGTCGGTTACAATGAGCAGTTCTTC | CSVSWGVGYNEQFF
NA | TRBJ2-4 | NA | TRBV6-1 | TGTGCCAGCCAAAACGGCCTAGCCAAAAACATTCAGTACTTC | CASQNGLAKNIQYF
NA | TRBJ2-6 | NA | TRBV6-2/TRBV6-3 | TGTGCCAGCAGTCCCCAAGACTCCCCTGGGGCCAACGTCCTGACTTTC | CASSPQDSPGANVLTF
TRBD1 | TRBJ2-7 | many | TRBV7-3 | TGTGCCAGCAGTTGGGACAGCAGCTCCTACGAGCAGTACTTC | CASSWDSSSYEQYF
TRBD2 | TRBJ2-2 | many | TRBV28 | TGTGCCAGCAGTTTAATGACTAGCGGGAGCGGGGAGCTGTTTTTT | CASSLMTSGSGELFF
TRBD1 | TRBJ1-1 | many | TRBV12-3/TRBV12-4 | TGTGCCAGCAGTCCAAGGACAGGGGAGGACACTGAAGCTTTCTTT | CASSPRTGEDTEAFF
NA | TRBJ1-5 | many | TRBV12-3/TRBV12-4 | TGTGCCAGCAGTCCGGGGTATCAGCCCCAGCATTTT | CASSPGYQPQHF
NA | TRBJ1-1 | many | TRBV6-1 | TGTGCCAGCAGTCACGAAGCCGGGCCTGAGATGAACACTGAAGCTTTCTTT | CASSHEAGPEMNTEAFF
NA | TRBJ1-1 | NA | TRBV7-2 | TGTGCCAGCAGCCCCCGCGGGCCTGAAGCTTTCTTT | CASSPRGPEAFF
NA | TRBJ1-5 | NA | TRBV19 | TGTGCCAGTAGTATGGGGTTGGACGGGGGAGGCAATCAGCCCCAGCATTTT | CASSMGLDGGGNQPQHF